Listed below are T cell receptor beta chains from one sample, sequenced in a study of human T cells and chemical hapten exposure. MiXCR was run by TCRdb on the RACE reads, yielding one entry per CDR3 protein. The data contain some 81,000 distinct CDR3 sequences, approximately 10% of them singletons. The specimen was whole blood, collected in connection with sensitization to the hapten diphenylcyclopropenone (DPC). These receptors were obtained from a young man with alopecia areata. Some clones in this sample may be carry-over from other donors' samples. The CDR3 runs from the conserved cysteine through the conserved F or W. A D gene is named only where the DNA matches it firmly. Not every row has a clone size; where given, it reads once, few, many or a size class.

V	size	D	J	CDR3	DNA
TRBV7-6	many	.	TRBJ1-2	CATRFPGSYGYTF	TGTGCCACCCGTTTCCCGGGATCCTATGGCTACACCTTC
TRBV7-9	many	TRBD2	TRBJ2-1	CASSPPRGGGAHEQFF	TGTGCCAGCAGTCCTCCGCGGGGCGGGGGGGCTCATGAGCAGTTCTTC
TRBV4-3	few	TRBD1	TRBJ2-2	CASSQEHGTENTGELFF	TGCGCCAGCAGCCAAGAACACGGGACAGAGAACACCGGGGAGCTGTTTTTT
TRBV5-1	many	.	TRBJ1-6	CASSLGQGSNSPLHF	TGCGCCAGCAGCTTGGGGCAGGGAAGCAATTCACCCCTCCACTTT
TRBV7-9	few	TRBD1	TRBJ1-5	CASSLAGGQADQPQHF	TGTGCCAGCAGCTTAGCGGGGGGACAGGCCGATCAGCCCCAGCATTTT
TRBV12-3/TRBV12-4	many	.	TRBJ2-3	CASSGAGTFSDTQYF	TGTGCCAGCAGCGGCGCCGGGACATTTTCCGATACGCAGTATTTT
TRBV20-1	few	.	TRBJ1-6	CSARDFGGADSPLHF	TGCAGTGCTAGAGATTTCGGAGGGGCGGATTCACCCCTCCACTTT
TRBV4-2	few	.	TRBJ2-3	CASSQASPDTQYF	TGTGCCAGCAGCCAAGCATCCCCGGATACGCAGTATTTT
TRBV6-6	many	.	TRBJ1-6	CASGNLPTQTLHF	TGTGCCAGCGGGAATTTACCCACCCAGACCCTCCACTTT
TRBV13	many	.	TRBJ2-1	CASSMTGSLYNEQFF	TGTGCCAGCAGCATGACAGGATCGCTCTACAATGAGCAGTTCTTC
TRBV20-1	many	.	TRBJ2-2	CSARGIRNTGELFF	TGCAGTGCTAGAGGGATTAGAAACACCGGGGAGCTGTTTTTT
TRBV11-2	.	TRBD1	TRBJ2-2	CASSHTTVTGLKGELFF	TGTGCCAGCAGCCATACGACCGTGACAGGGCTAAAAGGGGAGCTGTTTTTT
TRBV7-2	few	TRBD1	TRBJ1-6	CASSFTGTGRRNSPLHF	TGTGCCAGCAGCTTCACCGGGACAGGGAGGCGGAATTCACCCCTCCACTTT
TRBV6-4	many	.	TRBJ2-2	CASSGEVAPNTGELFF	TGTGCCAGCAGTGGGGAAGTGGCCCCGAACACCGGGGAGCTGTTTTTT
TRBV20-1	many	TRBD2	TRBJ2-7	CSARDFASGGYEQYF	TGCAGTGCTAGAGATTTTGCTAGCGGGGGCTACGAGCAGTACTTC
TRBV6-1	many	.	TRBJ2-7	CASSEIGGPSFLGEQYF	TGTGCCAGCAGTGAAATCGGGGGGCCCTCTTTTCTGGGGGAGCAGTACTTC
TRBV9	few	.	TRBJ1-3	CASSVEGGNTIYF	TGTGCCAGCAGCGTAGAAGGTGGAAACACCATATATTTT
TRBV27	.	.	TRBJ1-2	CASSFGPYYGYTF	TGTGCCAGCAGTTTCGGACCCTACTATGGCTACACCTTC
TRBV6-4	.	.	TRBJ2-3	CASSGGGETDTQYF	TGTGCCAGCAGTGGAGGAGGGGAAACAGATACGCAGTATTTT
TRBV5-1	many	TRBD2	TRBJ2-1	CASSFSGGARNEQFF	TGCGCCAGCAGCTTCAGCGGGGGGGCTCGGAATGAGCAGTTCTTC
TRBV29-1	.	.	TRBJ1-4	CSVGGGLRNEKLFF	TGCAGCGTTGGTGGGGGACTAAGGAATGAAAAACTGTTTTTT
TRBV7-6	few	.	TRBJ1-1	CASSFNRGENTEAFF	TGTGCCAGCAGCTTCAACCGAGGGGAAAACACTGAAGCTTTCTTT
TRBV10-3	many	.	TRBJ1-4	CATNTGSGEKLFF	TGTGCCACCAACACCGGGTCGGGGGAAAAACTGTTTTTT
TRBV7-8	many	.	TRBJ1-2	CASSTAGHLTNYGYTF	TGTGCCAGCAGCACAGCCGGGCACCTGACTAACTATGGCTACACCTTC
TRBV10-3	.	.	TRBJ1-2	CAIGSQGDYGYTF	TGTGCCATCGGGTCGCAGGGCGACTATGGCTACACCTTC
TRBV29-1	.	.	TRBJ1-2	CSGAGASDGYTF	TGCAGCGGAGCAGGAGCTTCTGATGGCTACACCTTC
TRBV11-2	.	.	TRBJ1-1	CASSLMGREAFF	TGTGCCAGCAGCTTAATGGGCAGGGAAGCTTTCTTT
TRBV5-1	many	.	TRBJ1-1	CASSASTGNTEAFF	TGCGCCAGCAGCGCATCCACAGGGAACACTGAAGCTTTCTTT
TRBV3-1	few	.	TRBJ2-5	CASTVTSTETQYF	TGTGCCAGCACCGTTACTAGCACGGAGACCCAGTACTTC
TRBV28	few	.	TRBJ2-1	CASSQVLSYNEQFF	TGTGCCAGCAGTCAAGTTTTGTCCTACAATGAGCAGTTCTTC
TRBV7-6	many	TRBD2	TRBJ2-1	CASSYLLAGVRNEQFF	TGTGCCAGCAGCTACCTACTAGCGGGGGTGAGGAATGAGCAGTTCTTC
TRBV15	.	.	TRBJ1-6	CATSASGAFYSPLHF	TGTGCCACCAGCGCCTCCGGGGCCTTCTATTCACCCCTCCACTTT
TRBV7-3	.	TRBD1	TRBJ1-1	CASSPQTGRLNTEAFF	TGTGCCAGCAGCCCGCAGACAGGGAGGTTGAACACTGAAGCTTTCTTT
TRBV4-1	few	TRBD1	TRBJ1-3	CASSQDKWQGAMRGNTIYF	TGCGCCAGCAGCCAAGATAAGTGGCAGGGGGCGATGAGAGGAAACACCATATATTTT
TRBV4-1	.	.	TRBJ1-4	CASSPQGTTNGKLFF	TGCGCCAGCAGCCCCCAGGGAACAACTAATGGAAAACTGTTTTTT
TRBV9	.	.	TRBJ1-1	CASSRYGGNTEAFF	TGTGCCAGCAGCCGCTACGGCGGGAACACTGAAGCTTTCTTT
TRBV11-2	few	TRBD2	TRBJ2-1	CASSPLTWGLSYNEQFF	TGTGCCAGCAGCCCGCTGACTTGGGGACTATCTTACAATGAGCAGTTCTTC
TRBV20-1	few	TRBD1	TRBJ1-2	CSARPRTGLSYGYTF	TGCAGTGCTAGACCGAGGACAGGGTTATCCTATGGCTACACCTTC
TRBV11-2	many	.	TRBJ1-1	CASSLTSGRASAGAFF	TGTGCCAGCAGCTTAACCTCCGGCAGGGCCTCCGCCGGAGCTTTCTTT
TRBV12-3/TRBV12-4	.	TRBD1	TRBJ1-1	CASRGYGTANTEAFF	TGTGCCAGCAGGGGCTACGGGACAGCTAACACTGAAGCTTTCTTT
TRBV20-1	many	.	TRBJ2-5	CSVSGRSSETQYF	TGCAGTGTATCGGGACGTTCGAGCGAGACCCAGTACTTC
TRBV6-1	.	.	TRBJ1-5	CASSETGTLYSNQPQHF	TGTGCCAGCAGTGAAACTGGGACACTTTATAGCAATCAGCCCCAGCATTTT
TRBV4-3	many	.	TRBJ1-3	CASSQDSGLGNTIYF	TGCGCCAGCAGCCAAGATTCAGGGTTAGGAAACACCATATATTTT
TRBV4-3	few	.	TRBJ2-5	CASSQGVNQETQYF	TGCGCCAGCAGCCAAGGTGTCAACCAAGAGACCCAGTACTTC
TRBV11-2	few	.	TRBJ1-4	CASSPRAFGEKLFF	TGTGCCAGCAGCCCAAGGGCCTTCGGGGAAAAACTGTTTTTT
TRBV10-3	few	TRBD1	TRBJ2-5	CAISDWRTGGIETQYF	TGTGCCATCAGTGATTGGCGGACAGGGGGAATAGAGACCCAGTACTTC
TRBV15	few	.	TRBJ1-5	CATSRPTGYNQPQHF	TGTGCCACCAGCAGACCTACAGGATACAATCAGCCCCAGCATTTT
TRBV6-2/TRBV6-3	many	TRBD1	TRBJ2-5	CASSDNRGYTQETQYF	TGTGCCAGCAGTGACAACAGGGGGTATACTCAAGAGACCCAGTACTTC
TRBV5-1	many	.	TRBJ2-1	CASSLQGRSYNEQFF	TGCGCCAGCAGCTTGCAGGGCCGATCCTACAATGAGCAGTTCTTC
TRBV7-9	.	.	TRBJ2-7	CASSGATYEQYF	TGTGCCAGCAGCGGCGCCACCTACGAGCAGTACTTC
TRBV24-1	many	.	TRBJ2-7	CATSDATDAYEQYF	TGTGCCACCAGTGATGCGACTGACGCCTACGAGCAGTACTTC
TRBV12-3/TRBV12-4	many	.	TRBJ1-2	CASSLKAALSNYGYTF	TGTGCCAGCAGTTTAAAGGCAGCCCTCTCTAACTATGGCTACACCTTC